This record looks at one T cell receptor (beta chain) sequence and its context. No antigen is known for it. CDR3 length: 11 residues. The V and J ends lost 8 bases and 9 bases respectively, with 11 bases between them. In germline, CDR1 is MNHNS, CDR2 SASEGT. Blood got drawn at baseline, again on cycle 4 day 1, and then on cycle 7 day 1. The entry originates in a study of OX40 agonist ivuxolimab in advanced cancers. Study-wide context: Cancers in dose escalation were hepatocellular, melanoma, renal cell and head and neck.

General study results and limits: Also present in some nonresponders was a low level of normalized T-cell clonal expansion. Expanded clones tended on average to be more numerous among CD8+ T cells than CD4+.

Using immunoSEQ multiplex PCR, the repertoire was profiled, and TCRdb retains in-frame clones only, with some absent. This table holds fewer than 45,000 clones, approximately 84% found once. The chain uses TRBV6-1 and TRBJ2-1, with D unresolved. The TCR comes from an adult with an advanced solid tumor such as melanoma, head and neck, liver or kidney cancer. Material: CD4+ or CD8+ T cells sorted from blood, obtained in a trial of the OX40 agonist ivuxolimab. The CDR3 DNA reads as TGTGCCAGCGTACGTCCGTTTGAGCAGTTCTTC. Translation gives CASVRPFEQFF.